This TCR beta chain emerged from a study of T cells in Graves' hyperthyroidism and ophthalmopathy. It was RNA transcripts that yielded the amplified TCR beta CDR3 regions. When the TCR CDR3 underwent first-round RT-PCR, the HTBI primer set was used. TCRdb re-analysed the multiplex PCR reads in MiXCR, keeping a single row per CDR3 protein. This table has 200,000 to 250,000 distinct CDR3 sequences, about 16% appearing once. This TCR derives from a man aged 40-49 years with Graves' hyperthyroidism. Sequences were obtained from blood.

CDR3 nucleotides: TGCAGTGCTACGGACAGGGCCGGTGACACTGAAGCTTTCTTT. Amino acids: CSATDRAGDTEAFF. This sequence joins TRBV20-1 and TRBJ1-1; TRBD1 aligns across 8 bases. V gave up 4 bases and J gave up 3 bases; unmatched junction bases: 7. This CDR3 contains 14 residues. Germline V gene sequence: CDR1 DFQATT, CDR2 SNEGSKA (reference sequence).